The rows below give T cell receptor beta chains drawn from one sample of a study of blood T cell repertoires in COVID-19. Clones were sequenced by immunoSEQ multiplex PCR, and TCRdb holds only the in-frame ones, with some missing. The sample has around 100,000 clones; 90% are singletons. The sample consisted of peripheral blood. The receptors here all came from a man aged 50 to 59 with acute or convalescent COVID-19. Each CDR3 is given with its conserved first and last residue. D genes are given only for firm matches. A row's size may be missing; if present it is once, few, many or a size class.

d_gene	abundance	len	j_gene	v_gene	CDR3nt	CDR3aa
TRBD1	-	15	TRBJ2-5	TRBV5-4	TGTGCCAGCACCGAGGACAGGGGGCGAAAAGAGACCCAGTACTTC	CASTEDRGRKETQYF
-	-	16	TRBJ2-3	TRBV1	TGCACCAGCAGCCAAGCTGCGGGACGGATCATGGATACGCAGTATTTT	CTSSQAAGRIMDTQYF
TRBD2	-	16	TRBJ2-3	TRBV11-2	TGTGCCAGCAGCTTTCGGGGTAGCGGGAGGACAGATACGCAGTATTTT	CASSFRGSGRTDTQYF
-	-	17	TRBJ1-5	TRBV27	TGTGCCAGCAGTCCACGAGCGAGACCCCCAGGGAATCAGCCCCAGCATTTT	CASSPRARPPGNQPQHF
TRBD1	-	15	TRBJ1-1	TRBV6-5	TGTGCCAGCAGTTATCGACAGGGGACAAACACTGAAGCTTTCTTT	CASSYRQGTNTEAFF
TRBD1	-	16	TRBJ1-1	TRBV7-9	TGTGCCAGCAGCCCAAGGGACAGGGGTCTGAACACTGAAGCTTTCTTT	CASSPRDRGLNTEAFF
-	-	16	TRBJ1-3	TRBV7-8	TGTGCCAGCAGCTTGAAGATACAGGGTTCCGGAAACACCATATATTTT	CASSLKIQGSGNTIYF
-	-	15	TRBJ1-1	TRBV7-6	TGTGCCAGCAGCTTATATTCGGGGATGAACACTGAAGCTTTCTTT	CASSLYSGMNTEAFF
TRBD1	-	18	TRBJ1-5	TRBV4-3	TGCGCCAGCAGCCCTAAAAGGGGACAGATCTATAGCAATCAGCCCCAGCATTTT	CASSPKRGQIYSNQPQHF
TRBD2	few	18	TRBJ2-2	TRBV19	TGTGCCAGTAGTAGGACACCCAGGACTAGCGGGAGGACTGGGGAGCTGTTTTTT	CASSRTPRTSGRTGELFF
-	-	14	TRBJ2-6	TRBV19	TGTGCCAGTCGCCCGGACAGTGGGGCCAACGTCCTGACTTTC	CASRPDSGANVLTF
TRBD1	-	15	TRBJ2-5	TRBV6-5	TGTGCCAGCAGATTTCAGACAGGGACACGAGAGACCCAGTACTTC	CASRFQTGTRETQYF
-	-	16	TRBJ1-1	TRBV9	TGTGCCAGCAGCGTAGTCCTGGCAGGGGAGGGCACTGAAGCTTTCTTT	CASSVVLAGEGTEAFF
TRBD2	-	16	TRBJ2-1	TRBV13	TGTGCCAGCAGCCTTAGCGGGAGGGCCACCTACAATGAGCAGTTCTTC	CASSLSGRATYNEQFF
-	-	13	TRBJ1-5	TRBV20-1	TGCAGTGCTAGTCACGGGGGCAATCAGCCCCAGCATTTT	CSASHGGNQPQHF
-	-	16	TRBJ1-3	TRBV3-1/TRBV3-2	TGTGCCAGCAGCCAAGGTTCATCCGGCTCTGGAAACACCATATATTTT	CASSQGSSGSGNTIYF
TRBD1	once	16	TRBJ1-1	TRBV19	TGTGCCAGTAGTATAGGGGCAGGGGGCAGTAGTACTGAAGCTTTCTTT	CASSIGAGGSSTEAFF
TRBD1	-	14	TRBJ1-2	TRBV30	TGTGCCTGGGAACCCGGGACAGGTCTGAATGGCTACACCTTC	CAWEPGTGLNGYTF
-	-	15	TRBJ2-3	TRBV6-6	TGTGCCAGCAGTTACTTTAGCGGCCACACAGATACGCAGTATTTT	CASSYFSGHTDTQYF
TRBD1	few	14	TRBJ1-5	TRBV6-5	TGTGCCAGCAGTTCCGGGACAGGGGCTCAGCCCCAGCATTTT	CASSSGTGAQPQHF
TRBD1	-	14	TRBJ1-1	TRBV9	TGTGCCAGCAGCCCAGGGACAGGGGGGGCTGAAGCTTTCTTT	CASSPGTGGAEAFF
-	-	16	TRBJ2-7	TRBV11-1	TGTGCCAGCAGCATCTCCCAGCGGAGGGGCCCCTACGAGCAGTACTTC	CASSISQRRGPYEQYF
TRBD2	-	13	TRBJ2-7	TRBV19	TGTGCCAGTGCAACGACTAGCGGTAACGAGCAGTACTTC	CASATTSGNEQYF
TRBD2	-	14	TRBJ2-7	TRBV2	TGTGCCAGCAGAGCGACTAGCGGGAGGTACGAGCAGTACTTC	CASRATSGRYEQYF
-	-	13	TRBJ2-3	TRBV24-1	TGTGCCACCAGTGATGCGCCCCATAATACGCAGTATTTT	CATSDAPHNTQYF
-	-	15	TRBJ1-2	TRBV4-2	TGTGCCAGCAGCCAAGAGAGAACTACTCTCTATGGCTACACCTTC	CASSQERTTLYGYTF
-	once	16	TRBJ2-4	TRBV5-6	TGTGCCAGCAGCCTACAAGGACCCCGGGACATTGGCATTCAGTACTTC	CASSLQGPRDIGIQYF
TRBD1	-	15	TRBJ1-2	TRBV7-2	TGTGCCAGCAGCGTCCTGACAGGGGACGGCTATGGCTACACCTTC	CASSVLTGDGYGYTF
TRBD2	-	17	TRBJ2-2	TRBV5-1	TGCGCCAGCAGCTCCGAAAGCGGGAGGCCTAACACCGGGGAGCTGTTTTTT	CASSSESGRPNTGELFF
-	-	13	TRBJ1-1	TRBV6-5	TGTGCCAGCCATCGGGGGGCGAACACTGAAGCTTTCTTT	CASHRGANTEAFF
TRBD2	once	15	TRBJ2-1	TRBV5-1	TGCGCCAGCAGCGGGGGGGTCAGCTACTACAATGAGCAGTTCTTC	CASSGGVSYYNEQFF
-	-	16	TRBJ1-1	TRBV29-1	TGCAGCGTCGACGGTTCCAGGGGTGTGCGACAGACTGAAGCTTTCTTT	CSVDGSRGVRQTEAFF
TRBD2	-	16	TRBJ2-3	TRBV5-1	TGCGCCAGCAGCTTGGACATGACTAGCCGCACAGATACGCAGTATTTT	CASSLDMTSRTDTQYF
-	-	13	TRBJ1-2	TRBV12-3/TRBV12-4	TGTGCCAGCAGTTCTTCAGGGTTCTATGGCTACACCTTC	CASSSSGFYGYTF
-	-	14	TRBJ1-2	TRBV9	TGTGCCAGCAGCGGGGGAAGGGCGGCGGGCGGCTACACCTTC	CASSGGRAAGGYTF
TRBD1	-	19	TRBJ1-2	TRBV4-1	TGCGCCAGCAGCCACCTAATACTCCACAGGGGGCCTTCTAACTATGGCTACACCTTC	CASSHLILHRGPSNYGYTF
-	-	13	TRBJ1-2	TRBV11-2	TGTGCCAGCAGCTTAGTCCGTGACTATGGCTACACCTTC	CASSLVRDYGYTF
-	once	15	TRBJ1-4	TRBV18	TGTGCCAGCTCACCTTTGGACAGCTATAATGAAAAACTGTTTTTT	CASSPLDSYNEKLFF
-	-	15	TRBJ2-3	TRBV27	TGTGCCAGCGGACCCGGGACACTGGTCCCGGATACGCAGTATTTT	CASGPGTLVPDTQYF
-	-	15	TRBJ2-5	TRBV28	TGTGCCAGCAGTCGTTTACCGGACAGTAGGGAGACCCAGTACTTC	CASSRLPDSRETQYF
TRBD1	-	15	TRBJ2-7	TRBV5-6	TGTGCCAGCAGCCTACCCGGGACAGCCCGAATAGAGCAGTACTTC	CASSLPGTARIEQYF
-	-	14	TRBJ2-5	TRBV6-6	TGTGCCAGCAGTTACGGGCGCTTCCAAGAGACCCAGTACTTC	CASSYGRFQETQYF
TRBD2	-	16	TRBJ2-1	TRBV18	TGTGCCAGCTCACCCCTCCTAGCGGGAGGGGGGAATGAGCAGTTCTTC	CASSPLLAGGGNEQFF
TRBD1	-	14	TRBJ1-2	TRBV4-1	TGCGCCACCGGACAGGGGACCTCCAACTATGGCTACACCTTC	CATGQGTSNYGYTF
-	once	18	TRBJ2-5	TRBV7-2	TGTGCCAGCAGCTCCCCCTCCACTCTTCAGGGGCTTAAAGAGACCCAGTACTTC	CASSSPSTLQGLKETQYF
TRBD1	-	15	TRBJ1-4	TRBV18	TGTGCCAGCTCATCGACAGGGGCAACTAATGAAAAACTGTTTTTT	CASSSTGATNEKLFF
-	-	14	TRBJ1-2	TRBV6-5	TGTGCCAGCAGTTACGGGACTCTTAACTATGGCTACACCTTC	CASSYGTLNYGYTF
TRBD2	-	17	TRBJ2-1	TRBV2	TGTGCCAGCAGGGAGGACAGACTAGCGGGAGGAGACAATGAGCAGTTCTTC	CASREDRLAGGDNEQFF
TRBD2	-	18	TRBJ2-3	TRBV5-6	TGTGCCAGCAGCTTGCGCGGACTAGCGGGACTACCCACAGATACGCAGTATTTT	CASSLRGLAGLPTDTQYF
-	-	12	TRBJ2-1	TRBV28	TGTGCCAGCAGTTTGTACTTCGGGGAGCAGTTCTTC	CASSLYFGEQFF
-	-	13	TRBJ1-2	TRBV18	TGTGCCAGCTCACCACAGGGGAACTATGGCTACACCTTC	CASSPQGNYGYTF
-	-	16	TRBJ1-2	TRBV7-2	TGTGCCAGCAGCTTGCAGGGGAGGGGGTCGGGCTATGGCTACACCTTC	CASSLQGRGSGYGYTF